One sample yielded the 2 T cell receptor beta chains listed below, sequenced in a study of CD8 T cells in ankylosing spondylitis. TCRdb reanalysed the 5' RACE reads using MiXCR and keeps one entry per CDR3 protein. The sample lists 300,000 to 400,000 distinct CDR3 sequences; 20% were seen once. What was sequenced was blood, either unsorted or a sorted T cell fraction (not recorded which). These receptors originate from a male donor with ankylosing spondylitis or in good health (not recorded which).

This chain uses TRBV12-3 or TRBV12-4 with TRBJ2-1; no firm D call. The CDR3 contains 15 residues. V was pared by 5 bases and J by 3 bases, with 14 bases between. The CDR3 bases are TGTGCCAGCAGTACGGAAGACACGTACTACAATGAGCAGTTCTTC. Its protein product is CASSTEDTYYNEQFF.

This clonotype was observed a handful of times. This chain connects TRBV10-1 to TRBJ1-1, with D unclear. V lost 2 bases and J lost 6, with 7 bases in between. CDR1 is WNHNN and CDR2 is SYGVQD in the germline V gene (reference sequence). There are 12 residues in the CDR3. Written as DNA, the CDR3 is TGCGCCAGCAGTGAGGGTAACGCTGAAGCTTTCTTT. Protein product: CASSEGNAEAFF.